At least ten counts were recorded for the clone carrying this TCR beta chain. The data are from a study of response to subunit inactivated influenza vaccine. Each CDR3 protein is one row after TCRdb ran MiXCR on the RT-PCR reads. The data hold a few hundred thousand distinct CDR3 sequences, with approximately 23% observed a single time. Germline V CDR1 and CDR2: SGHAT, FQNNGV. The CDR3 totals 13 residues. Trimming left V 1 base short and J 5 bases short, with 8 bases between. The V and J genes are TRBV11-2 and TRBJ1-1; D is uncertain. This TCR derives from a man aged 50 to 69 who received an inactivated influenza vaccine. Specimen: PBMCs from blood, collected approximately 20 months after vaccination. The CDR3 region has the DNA TGTGCCAGCAGCTTAGTCCCCGGGACTGAAGCTTTCTTT. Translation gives CASSLVPGTEAFF.